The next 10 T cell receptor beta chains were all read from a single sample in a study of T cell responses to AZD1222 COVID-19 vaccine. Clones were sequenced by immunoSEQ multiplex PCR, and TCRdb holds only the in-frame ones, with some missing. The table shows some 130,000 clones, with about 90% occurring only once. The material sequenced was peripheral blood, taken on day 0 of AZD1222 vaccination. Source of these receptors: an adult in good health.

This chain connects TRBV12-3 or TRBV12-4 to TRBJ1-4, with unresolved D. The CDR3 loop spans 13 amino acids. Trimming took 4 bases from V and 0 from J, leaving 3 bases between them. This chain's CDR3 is CASSSATNEKLFF. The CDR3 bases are TGTGCCAGCAGTTCTGCAACTAATGAAAAACTGTTTTTT.

CDR3 region: CASSPEKGYGYTF. For the CDR3, the DNA is TGTGCCAGCTCACCAGAGAAGGGCTATGGCTACACCTTC. V gene TRBV18 combines with J gene TRBJ1-2; D unresolved. V was cut by 2 bases and J by 4 bases, with 8 bases left in between. The CDR3 has 13 residues. CDR1 and CDR2 from the germline V gene are KGHSH and LQKENI.

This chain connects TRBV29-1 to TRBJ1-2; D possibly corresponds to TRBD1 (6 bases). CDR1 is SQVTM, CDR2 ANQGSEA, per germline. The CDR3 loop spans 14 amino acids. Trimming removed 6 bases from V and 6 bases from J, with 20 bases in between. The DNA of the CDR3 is TGCAGCGTAGCCGACCCACAGGGTGATGATGGCTACACCTTC. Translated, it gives CSVADPQGDDGYTF.

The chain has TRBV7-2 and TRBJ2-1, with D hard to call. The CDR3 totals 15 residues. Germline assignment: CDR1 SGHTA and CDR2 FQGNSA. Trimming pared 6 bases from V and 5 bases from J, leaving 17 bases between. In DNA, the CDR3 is TGTGCCAGCAGACCTTCCTTTCAATTAGACAATGAGCAGTTCTTC. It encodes CASRPSFQLDNEQFF.

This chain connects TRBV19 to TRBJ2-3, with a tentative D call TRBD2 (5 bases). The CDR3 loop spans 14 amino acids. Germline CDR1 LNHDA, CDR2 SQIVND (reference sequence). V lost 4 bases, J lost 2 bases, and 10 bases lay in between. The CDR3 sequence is CASSRGLFTDTQYF. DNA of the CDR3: TGTGCCAGTAGTAGAGGACTCTTCACAGATACGCAGTATTTT.

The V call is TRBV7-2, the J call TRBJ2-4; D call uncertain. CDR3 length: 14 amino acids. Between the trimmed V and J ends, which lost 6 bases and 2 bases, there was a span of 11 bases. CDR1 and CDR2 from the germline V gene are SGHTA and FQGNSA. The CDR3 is CASSQAMSKNIQYF. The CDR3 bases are TGTGCCAGCAGTCAGGCTATGTCCAAAAACATTCAGTACTTC. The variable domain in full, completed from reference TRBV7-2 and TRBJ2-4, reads GAGVSQSPSNKVTEKGKDVELRCDPISGHTALYWYRQSLGQGLEFLIYFQGNSAPDKSGLPSDRFSAERTGGSVSTLTIQRTQQEDSAVYLCASSQAMSKNIQYFGAGTRLSVL.

CDR3 residues: CASITGGSNQPQHF. CDR3 DNA sequence: TGTGCCAGCATTACAGGGGGTAGCAATCAGCCCCAGCATTTT. This chain uses TRBV28 with TRBJ1-5; 8 positions match TRBD1. Germline V gene sequence: CDR1 MDHEN, CDR2 SYDVKM. CDR3 length: 14 residues. With V trimmed by 7 bases and J by 0 bases, 2 bases remained unmatched.

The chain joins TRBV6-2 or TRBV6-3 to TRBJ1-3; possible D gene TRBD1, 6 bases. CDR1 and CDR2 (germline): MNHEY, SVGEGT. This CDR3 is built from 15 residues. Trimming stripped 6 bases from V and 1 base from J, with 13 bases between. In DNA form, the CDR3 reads TGTGCCAGCAGCCCCACAGGGACATCTGGAAACACCATATATTTT. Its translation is CASSPTGTSGNTIYF.

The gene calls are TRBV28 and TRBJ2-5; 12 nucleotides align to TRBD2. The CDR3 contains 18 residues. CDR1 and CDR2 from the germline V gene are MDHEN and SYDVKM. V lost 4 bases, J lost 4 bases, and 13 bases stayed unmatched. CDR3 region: CASSWLGRTTSGRETQYF. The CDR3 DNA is TGTGCCAGCAGTTGGCTGGGGCGAACGACTAGCGGGAGAGAGACCCAGTACTTC.

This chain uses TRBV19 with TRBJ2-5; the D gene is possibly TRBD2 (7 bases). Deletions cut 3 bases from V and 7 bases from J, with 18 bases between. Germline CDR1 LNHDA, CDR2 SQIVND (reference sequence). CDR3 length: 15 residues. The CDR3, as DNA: TGTGCCAGTAGTATCGACGGGGGGCCTCCGGGGACCCAGTACTTC. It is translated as CASSIDGGPPGTQYF. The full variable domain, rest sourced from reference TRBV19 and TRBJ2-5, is DGGITQSPKYLFRKEGQNVTLSCEQNLNHDAMYWYRQDPGQGLRLIYYSQIVNDFQKGDIAEGYSVSREKKESFPLTVTSAQKNPTAFYLCASSIDGGPPGTQYFGPGTRLLVL.